This T cell receptor (beta chain) was obtained from a study of T cells in Graves' hyperthyroidism and ophthalmopathy. Whole-study results and caveats: Blood also held most thyroid clonotypes expanded beyond 0.001.

Note on this clonotype: Its specificity is unknown.

Patients showing uncontrolled infection, other autoimmune disease, pregnancy or lactation were ineligible. This CDR3 has 16 amino acids. J lost 4 bases, V lost 6 bases, and 6 bases had no gene match. RNA transcripts were the template for amplifying TCR beta CDR3 regions. First-round RT-PCR targeting the TCR CDR3 was performed with the HTBI primer set. From the multiplex PCR reads, TCRdb called clonotypes with MiXCR, one entry per CDR3 protein. The data hold roughly 380,000 distinct CDR3 sequences, with roughly 14% observed a single time. The specimen sequenced was blood. V usage is TRBV12-3 or TRBV12-4 and J usage is TRBJ1-6, with 10 nucleotides matching TRBD1. The TCR was taken from a man aged 25-45 years with Graves' hyperthyroidism that later progressed to Graves' ophthalmopathy. DNA for the CDR3: TGTGCCAGCAGAACGGGACAGGGGTTTTATAATTCACCCCTCCACTTT. It translates to CASRTGQGFYNSPLHF.